These 4 T cell receptor beta chains originate from one sample sequenced in a study of CD8 T cells in ankylosing spondylitis. The study's findings and limits: Blood of patients with ankylosing spondylitis appeared to be characterized by a TCR beta motif of seven or eight highly homologous variants.

These TCRs are of unknown antigen specificity. MiXCR, applied by TCRdb to the 5' RACE reads, yields one record per CDR3 protein. The table includes just under 550,000 distinct CDR3 sequences, roughly 13% detected once. Material: blood, either unsorted or a sorted T cell fraction (not recorded which). Receptors were obtained from a male donor with ankylosing spondylitis.

This chain connects TRBV5-1 to TRBJ2-1; 9 bases align to TRBD2. This CDR3 comprises 16 residues. V gave up 4 bases and J gave up 8 bases; unmatched junction bases: 13. CDR1 is SGHRS, CDR2 YFSETQ, per germline. CDR3 loop: CASSEVRLAGEDEQFF. In nucleotides, the CDR3 is TGCGCCAGCAGCGAGGTCAGGTTAGCGGGAGAGGATGAGCAGTTCTTC.

This clonotype turned up a few times. The V and J genes are TRBV11-2 and TRBJ2-7; possible D gene TRBD1, 6 bases. Germline loops: CDR1 SGHAT, CDR2 FQNNGV. The CDR3 covers 14 residues. Deletions cut 0 bases from V and 3 bases from J, with 9 bases between. The CDR3 DNA sequence: TGTGCCAGCAGCTTAGACAGGGGTTTCTACGAGCAGTACTTC. As protein: CASSLDRGFYEQYF.

This clonotype was counted ten times or more. The chain joins TRBV5-1 to TRBJ1-5; D might be TRBD1 (6 bases). CDR1 SGHRS and CDR2 YFSETQ come from the germline V gene. Trimming took off 4 bases at V and 1 base at J, with 12 bases between the two ends. The length of the CDR3 is 15 residues. The CDR3 nucleotides read TGCGCCAGCAGCCCCACAGGGAACAGCAATCAGCCCCAGCATTTT. As protein: CASSPTGNSNQPQHF.

This chain uses TRBV2 with TRBJ2-1; no clear D gene. The V gene's germline CDR1 is SNHLY and CDR2 FYNNEI. Trimming took 2 bases from V and 6 from J, leaving 8 bases between them. This CDR3 region has 13 residues. The CDR3 coding sequence is TGTGCCAGCAGTGAAAGGTTGCGCAATGAGCAGTTCTTC. Its protein is CASSERLRNEQFF.